The clone carrying this T cell receptor beta chain was picked up many times. Amplification of TCR beta CDR3 regions used RNA as the template. In the first-round RT-PCR of the TCR CDR3, the HTBI primer set was used. TCRdb passed the multiplex PCR reads through MiXCR, listing each CDR3 protein once. The sample yields hundreds of thousands of distinct CDR3 sequences, under 15% seen once. Trimming took off 8 bases at V and 5 bases at J, with 3 bases between the two ends. The CDR3 has 10 residues. The entry originates in a study of T cells in Graves' hyperthyroidism and ophthalmopathy. The TCR was taken from a middle-aged woman with Graves' ophthalmopathy. The chain recombines TRBV12-3 or TRBV12-4 with TRBJ2-2, with unresolved D. The sequenced material came from blood. The CDR3 spells CASFTGELFF. The CDR3 nucleotides are TGTGCCAGCTTTACCGGGGAGCTGTTTTTT.